The 11 T cell receptor beta chains in this list originate from one sample, sequenced in a study of PD-1 blockade in classical Hodgkin lymphoma. The repertoire was sequenced with immunoSEQ multiplex PCR; TCRdb's copy has only in-frame clones and lacks some. In the table there are around 30,000 clones, about 76% of which are singletons. Relapses following autologous stem cell transplantation were seen in all patients, with brentuximab vedotin exposure varying. The specimen was peripheral blood mononuclear cells (PBMCs), collected before the second cycle of nivolumab. The receptors were sampled from a human donor with classical Hodgkin lymphoma.

This clone was seen a single time. The V and J genes are TRBV4-3 and TRBJ2-3, with D perhaps given as TRBD1 or TRBD2 (7 bases each). The CDR3 is 15 amino acids. Germline values: CDR1 LGHNA, CDR2 YSLEER. With 2 bases removed from V and 0 bases from J, the gap between germline ends came to 9 bases. The CDR3 protein is CASSQQGGSTDTQYF. CDR3 coding DNA: TGCGCCAGCAGCCAACAGGGGGGGAGCACAGATACGCAGTATTTT.

The rearrangement joins TRBV27 to TRBJ2-7; D perhaps matches TRBD1 (7 bases). Germline values: CDR1 MNHEY, CDR2 SMNVEV (reference sequence). The CDR3 spans 14 residues. V lost 3 bases, J lost 2 bases, and 11 bases lay in between. The CDR3 reads CASSFARGAYEQYF. The CDR3 DNA sequence: TGTGCCAGCAGTTTCGCCAGGGGGGCCTACGAGCAGTACTTC.

V gene TRBV6-1 combines with J gene TRBJ1-5; D is perhaps TRBD1 (6 bases). V was clipped by 6 bases and J by 3 bases, with 15 bases between them. This CDR3 has 15 amino acids. Germline loops: CDR1 MNHNS, CDR2 SASEGT. Here the CDR3 DNA reads TGTGCCAGCAGCCGGACGCGGGGGGCCAATCAGCCCCAGCATTTT. It specifies CASSRTRGANQPQHF.

The genes are TRBV6-5 and TRBJ1-1; D gene uncertain. V dropped 6 bases and J dropped 6 bases, with 8 bases sitting between them. Germline V gene lookup returns CDR1 MNHEY and CDR2 SVGAGI. This CDR3 contains 11 residues. CDR3 residues: CASSRLAEAFF. In nucleotides, the CDR3 is TGTGCCAGCAGCCGACTTGCTGAAGCTTTCTTT.

The chain uses TRBV7-9 and TRBJ1-4; 9 bases are a match to TRBD1. Losses at the gene ends were 5 bases for V and 8 bases for J; bases not matched to a gene: 9. The CDR3 consists of 15 residues. CDR1 is SEHNR, CDR2 FQNEAQ, per germline (reference sequence). CDR3 nucleotides: TGTGCCAGCAGCCACTCTGACAGGGGGAACGAAAAACTGTTTTTT. Protein product: CASSHSDRGNEKLFF. Together with reference TRBV7-9 and TRBJ1-4, the CDR3 gives the full variable domain: DTGVSQNPRHKITKRGQNVTFRCDPISEHNRLYWYRQTLGQGPEFLTYFQNEAQLEKSRLLSDRFSAERPKGSFSTLEIQRTEQGDSAMYLCASSHSDRGNEKLFFGSGTQLSVL.

The chain couples TRBV2 to TRBJ2-4, with TRBD2 matching 7 bases. V dropped 6 bases and J dropped 7; count of bases not matched to a gene: 0. CDR3 length: 11 amino acids. Germline loops: CDR1 SNHLY, CDR2 FYNNEI. The CDR3 sequence: CASSGRNIQYF. CDR3 sequence (DNA): TGTGCCAGCAGCGGGAGGAACATTCAGTACTTC. Full variable domain (missing parts from reference TRBV2 and TRBJ2-4): EPEVTQTPSHQVTQMGQEVILRCVPISNHLYFYWYRQILGQKVEFLVSFYNNEISEKSEIFDDQFSVERPDGSNFTLKIRSTKLEDSAMYFCASSGRNIQYFGAGTRLSVL.

This chain uses TRBV27 with TRBJ1-2; 9 bases match TRBD1. With V trimmed by 5 bases and J by 6 bases, 7 bases remained unmatched. This CDR3 is 14 amino acids long. Germline V gene lookup returns CDR1 MNHEY and CDR2 SMNVEV (reference sequence). The CDR3 sequence: CASSPYRGQDGYTF. CDR3 nucleotide sequence: TGTGCCAGCAGTCCCTACAGGGGGCAGGATGGCTACACCTTC.

This clone was picked up one time. This chain uses TRBV29-1 with TRBJ2-1; maybe TRBD2 (7 bases). Germline assignment: CDR1 SQVTM and CDR2 ANQGSEA. This CDR3 spans 12 amino acids. Trimming took off 6 bases at V and 7 bases at J, with 13 bases between the two ends. This CDR3 is CSVSKGGNEQFF. The CDR3 DNA follows: TGCAGCGTGTCAAAGGGGGGGAATGAGCAGTTCTTC.

The J gene is TRBJ1-5, the V gene TRBV6-1; D is ambiguous. Trimming cost V 2 bases and J 7 bases, with 12 bases left between them. The CDR3 covers 14 residues. The germline gives CDR1 MNHNS, CDR2 SASEGT. CDR3 sequence reads: CASSETRAVQPQHF. The CDR3 DNA reads TGTGCCAGCAGTGAAACCCGGGCTGTACAGCCCCAGCATTTT.

This clone was detected once. V is TRBV6-5 and J is TRBJ2-1, with 15 bases that match TRBD2. Trimming cost V 5 bases and J 7 bases; bases outside gene matches: 3. The germline V gene has CDR1 MNHEY and CDR2 SVGAGI. The CDR3 has 15 residues. Here the CDR3 reads CASSHGLAGGNEQFF. The CDR3 coding sequence is TGTGCCAGCAGTCACGGACTAGCGGGGGGGAATGAGCAGTTCTTC.

The V gene is TRBV5-1, the J gene TRBJ2-2, with 9 bases that match TRBD1. Germline V gene lookup returns CDR1 SGHRS and CDR2 YFSETQ. J gave up 5 bases and V 5 bases, and 7 bases lay outside the gene matches. The CDR3 contains 15 residues. CDR3: CASREIGTGTGELFF. As DNA, the CDR3 is TGCGCCAGCAGGGAGATAGGGACAGGGACCGGGGAGCTGTTTTTT.